These 27 T cell receptor beta chains were sequenced from one sample in a study of patients and donors after allogeneic stem cell transplantation. TCRdb independently ran MiXCR on the RT-PCR reads; one entry per CDR3 protein. The table has 70,000 to 100,000 distinct CDR3 sequences, about 5% seen once; the top ten hold 2.6%. Sequencing was carried out using blood, either unsorted or a sorted T cell fraction (not recorded which). The receptors derive from a human donor who was either an allogeneic HSCT recipient or a stem cell or donor lymphocyte infusion donor (not recorded which). It is not recorded whose cells these are; they may come from a transplant donor.

This clonotype has at least ten counts. This chain links TRBV20-1 with TRBJ1-5, with D possibly matching TRBD1 (5 bases). CDR3 length equals 16 residues. Between the trimmed V and J ends, which lost 0 bases and 2 bases, there was a span of 14 bases. Germline CDR1 and CDR2: DFQATT and SNEGSKA (reference sequence). The CDR3 DNA reads as TGCAGTGCTAGAGATTGGCGGGGGACGGGCAATCAGCCCCAGCATTTT. This sequence encodes CSARDWRGTGNQPQHF.

This clonotype was observed a handful of times. This chain uses TRBV6-1 with TRBJ2-7; D not resolved. Germline loops: CDR1 MNHNS, CDR2 SASEGT. Trimming shortened V by 6 bases and J by 1 base, and 10 bases separated the two germline ends. The CDR3 covers 13 residues. The CDR3 spells CASSVIGSYEQYF. CDR3 nucleotide sequence: TGTGCCAGCAGCGTTATTGGGTCCTACGAGCAGTACTTC.

The V call is TRBV6-1, the J call TRBJ2-4, with 10 bases aligning to TRBD1. J gave up 8 bases and V 7 bases, and 8 bases lay outside the gene matches. The CDR3 is made up of 14 amino acids. Germline CDR1 reads MNHNS; CDR2 reads SASEGT. The CDR3 DNA reads TGTGCCAGCAACCAGGACAGGGGGACGGACATTCAGTACTTC. Protein: CASNQDRGTDIQYF.

There are a few counts of this clonotype. The chain links TRBV29-1 to TRBJ2-1; possible D gene TRBD2, 5 bases. The V gene's germline CDR1 is SQVTM and CDR2 ANQGSEA. The CDR3 is 13 residues long. The V end lost 6 bases, the J end lost 7 bases, and 16 bases lay between the germline ends. The CDR3 loop reads CSVRTGLYNEQFF. DNA of the CDR3: TGCAGCGTCAGAACCGGACTCTATAATGAGCAGTTCTTC.

This clonotype has a count of ten or more. The rearrangement joins TRBV18 to TRBJ1-5; D not certain. Trimming took 3 bases from V and 3 from J, leaving 9 bases between them. Germline CDR1 is KGHSH and CDR2 is LQKENI. CDR3 length: 14 residues. CDR3 residues: CASSPPGANQPQHF. Written as DNA, the CDR3 is TGTGCCAGCTCACCCCCAGGTGCCAATCAGCCCCAGCATTTT.

The CDR3 nucleotides are TGTGCCAGCAGCGCCCAGCAGGTTAACTATGGCTACACCTTC. The encoded protein is CASSAQQVNYGYTF. V usage is TRBV2 and J usage is TRBJ1-2; D gene unclear. Germline CDR1 is SNHLY and CDR2 is FYNNEI. The CDR3 loop spans 14 amino acids. V lost 6 bases, J lost 1 base, and 12 bases lay in between.

Ten or more counts support this clonotype. V gene TRBV5-1 combines with J gene TRBJ2-3; 11 bases align to TRBD1. The CDR3 contains 21 residues. Germline trimming cut 1 base from V and 2 bases from J; bases unmatched to any gene: 18. CDR1 SGHRS and CDR2 YFSETQ come from the germline V gene. CDR3 DNA: TGCGCCAGCAGCTTGTCTATAACTGGCCGCAGGGGACAGGGGGACACAGATACGCAGTATTTT. It encodes CASSLSITGRRGQGDTDTQYF.

At least ten counts were recorded for this clonotype. The rearrangement uses TRBV25-1 and TRBJ1-2; 7 positions match TRBD1. This CDR3 contains 15 residues. V gave up 2 bases and J gave up 7 bases; unmatched junction bases: 10. Looked up from germline, CDR1 is MGHDK and CDR2 is SYGVNS. The CDR3 loop reads CASSEPSTGIVGYTF. CDR3 sequence (DNA): TGTGCCAGCAGTGAACCATCGACAGGGATCGTTGGCTACACCTTC.

This clonotype has a handful of counts. The chain joins TRBV7-8 to TRBJ2-1; no clear D. Trimming pared 1 base from V and 0 bases from J, leaving 10 bases between. The CDR3 runs 16 residues. Germline V gene sequence: CDR1 SGHVS, CDR2 FQNEAQ. The CDR3 spells CASSLVEESSYNEQFF. Written as DNA, the CDR3 is TGTGCCAGCAGCTTAGTGGAAGAGAGCTCCTACAATGAGCAGTTCTTC.

This clonotype was seen ten or more times. The chain links TRBV7-2 to TRBJ2-1, with D perhaps TRBD1 (6 bases). The CDR3 spans 11 residues. The germline V and J ends were trimmed by 2 bases and 13 bases, with 9 bases remaining between them. Germline V gene data show CDR1 as SGHTA and CDR2 as FQGNSA. CDR3: CASSLRDNQFF. CDR3 DNA: TGTGCCAGCAGCTTAAGGGACAACCAGTTCTTC.

This clonotype appeared a few times. The chain recombines TRBV20-1 with TRBJ2-5, with TRBD2 as a possible D gene (6 bases). Germline V gene data show CDR1 as DFQATT and CDR2 as SNEGSKA (reference sequence). Trimming took off 0 bases at V and 5 bases at J, with 16 bases between the two ends. The CDR3 sequence is 15 residues long. This CDR3 is CSARDPGSAGETQYF. The DNA for the CDR3 is TGCAGTGCTAGAGACCCCGGGAGCGCTGGGGAGACCCAGTACTTC.

The chain employs TRBV7-3 and TRBJ1-1, with a possible D match to TRBD1 (6 bases). The CDR3 is 14 amino acids. Deletions cut 5 bases from V and 4 bases from J, with 14 bases between. From germline, CDR1 is SGHTA and CDR2 FQGTGA. CDR3 in DNA: TGTGCCAGCAGCCTGGGGGCGAGGGGCACTGAAGCTTTCTTT. This gives the protein CASSLGARGTEAFF.

This clonotype showed up many times. This chain connects TRBV12-3 or TRBV12-4 to TRBJ2-5; possible D gene TRBD1, 6 bases. Trimming took off 6 bases at V and 4 bases at J, with 12 bases between the two ends. This CDR3 region has 13 residues. The CDR3 loop reads CASSLRGGETQYF. The CDR3 nucleotides read TGTGCCAGCAGCCTCCGAGGGGGAGAGACCCAGTACTTC.

This clonotype came up a few times. The chain combines TRBV19 with TRBJ2-6; no reliable D call. Germline V lookup: CDR1 LNHDA, CDR2 SQIVND (reference sequence). Trimming removed 7 bases at V and 0 bases at J, with 7 bases between. CDR3 length: 14 residues. The CDR3 reads CASKASSGANVLTF. The CDR3 DNA reads as TGTGCCAGTAAAGCCTCCTCTGGGGCCAACGTCCTGACTTTC. The full variable domain, rest sourced from reference TRBV19 and TRBJ2-6, is DGGITQSPKYLFRKEGQNVTLSCEQNLNHDAMYWYRQDPGQGLRLIYYSQIVNDFQKGDIAEGYSVSREKKESFPLTVTSAQKNPTAFYLCASKASSGANVLTFGAGSRLTVL.

There are many counts of this clonotype. V is TRBV11-2 and J is TRBJ2-1, with 10 bases identical to TRBD2. The CDR3 length is 17 residues. V was clipped by 4 bases and J by 6 bases; unmatched bases: 12. CDR1 SGHAT and CDR2 FQNNGV come from the germline V gene. The CDR3 nucleotides are TGTGCCAGCAGCTCCCTGCGGCTAGCGGGAGTGGGCAATGAGCAGTTCTTC. Protein: CASSSLRLAGVGNEQFF.

Many counts were recorded for this clonotype. V gene TRBV14 combines with J gene TRBJ2-7; the D gene is possibly TRBD2 (5 bases). Germline CDR1 and CDR2: SGHDN and FVKESK. This CDR3 region has 16 residues. Between the trimmed V and J ends, which lost 5 bases and 1 base, there was a span of 18 bases. CDR3 sequence reads: CASSEYIGRESYEQYF. The CDR3 coding sequence is TGTGCCAGCAGCGAATACATCGGCCGGGAATCCTACGAGCAGTACTTC.

This clonotype was picked up many times. This chain uses TRBV4-1 with TRBJ2-2; 7 positions agree with TRBD2. Germline V CDR1 and CDR2: MGHRA, YSYEKL. Germline trimming cut 6 bases from V and 6 bases from J; bases unmatched to any gene: 13. This CDR3 has 16 residues. CDR3 DNA sequence: TGCGCCAGCAGGGCCATAGGGACTATTTCCCCCGGGGAGCTGTTTTTT. Protein: CASRAIGTISPGELFF.

The sample holds many counts of this clonotype. CDR3: CASSLGLQGTEETQYF. The CDR3 DNA is TGTGCCAGCAGCTTAGGTTTACAGGGGACGGAAGAGACCCAGTACTTC. The gene calls are TRBV7-8 and TRBJ2-5, with 7 bases matching TRBD1. This CDR3 is built from 16 residues. The V gene's germline CDR1 is SGHVS and CDR2 FQNEAQ. J was trimmed by 3 bases and V by 1 base; bases with no gene match: 8.

In its sample, this clonotype was seen many times. The genes are TRBV20-1 and TRBJ2-5, with D possibly matching TRBD2 (6 bases). This CDR3 comprises 13 residues. Germline CDR1 DFQATT, CDR2 SNEGSKA (reference sequence). Between the trimmed V and J ends, which lost 3 bases and 5 bases, there was a span of 13 bases. The CDR3 loop is CSASLGGWETQYF. Written as DNA, the CDR3 is TGCAGTGCTAGTTTGGGGGGATGGGAGACCCAGTACTTC.

The sample holds many counts of this clonotype. The rearrangement uses TRBV20-1 and TRBJ1-2; D remains unclear. CDR3 length: 11 amino acids. Between the trimmed V and J ends, which lost 4 bases and 4 bases, there was a span of 7 bases. Germline V CDR1 and CDR2: DFQATT, SNEGSKA (reference sequence). This CDR3 is CSAKDGYGYTF. DNA of the CDR3: TGCAGTGCTAAAGACGGCTATGGCTACACCTTC.

This clonotype was found many times. The J gene is TRBJ2-1, the V gene TRBV5-1; no clear D. This CDR3 is 15 amino acids long. The ends were cut back, 1 base at V and 3 bases at J, with 11 bases in the middle. Germline V gives CDR1 SGHRS, CDR2 YFSETQ. The CDR3 nucleotides are TGCGCCAGCAGCTTGACAGCCCGAGACTACAATGAGCAGTTCTTC. Amino acid sequence: CASSLTARDYNEQFF.

This clonotype showed up many times. The V gene is TRBV6-1, the J gene TRBJ1-5; maybe TRBD1 (5 bases). Trimming removed 0 bases at V and 4 bases at J, with 7 bases between. Per germline, CDR1 MNHNS and CDR2 SASEGT. This CDR3 spans 14 amino acids. This CDR3 reads CASSEAGGNQPQHF. The CDR3 region has the DNA TGTGCCAGCAGTGAAGCTGGGGGGAATCAGCCCCAGCATTTT.

This clonotype is classed as medium-sized. The chain combines TRBV5-1 with TRBJ2-2; 8 bases align to TRBD1. The CDR3 is 15 residues long. The ends lost 3 bases at V and 3 bases at J; junction bases unmatched: 4. From germline, CDR1 is SGHRS and CDR2 YFSETQ. In DNA, the CDR3 is TGCGCCAGCAGCTCCGGGACAGGACACACCGGGGAGCTGTTTTTT. It yields the protein CASSSGTGHTGELFF.

This clonotype showed up many times. J is TRBJ2-1 and V is TRBV20-1; D call uncertain. The CDR3 sequence is 15 residues long. V was pared by 0 bases and J by 5 bases, with 14 bases between. Germline V lookup: CDR1 DFQATT, CDR2 SNEGSKA (reference sequence). Written as DNA, the CDR3 is TGCAGTGCTAGAGATCTACTGAAAGTGGACAATGAGCAGTTCTTC. Its protein product is CSARDLLKVDNEQFF.

This clonotype was recorded many times. A much larger clone lies a single base off, so this may be a read error. V is TRBV7-3 and J is TRBJ2-5; D may be TRBD2 (5 bases). CDR3 length equals 13 residues. Germline V CDR1 and CDR2: SGHTA, FQGTGA. Trimming removed 4 bases from V and 3 bases from J, with 9 bases in between. The CDR3 region has the DNA TGTGCCAGCAGCTCAGGACTGAAAGAGACCCAGTACTTC. The encoded protein is CASSSGLKETQYF.

This clonotype was counted ten times or more. The V and J genes are TRBV3-1 and TRBJ1-3; D remains ambiguous. Germline lookup yields CDR1 LGHDT and CDR2 YNNKEL (reference sequence). The ends were cut back, 3 bases at V and 4 bases at J, with 16 bases in the middle. There are 16 residues in the CDR3. CDR3 loop: CASSQRAQVPGNTIYF. The DNA for the CDR3 is TGTGCCAGCAGCCAGAGGGCGCAGGTTCCCGGAAACACCATATATTTT.

The sample holds many counts of this clonotype. The chain links TRBV5-1 to TRBJ2-1, with TRBD2 identical over 11 bases. CDR1 is SGHRS and CDR2 is YFSETQ in the germline V gene. There are 15 residues in the CDR3. The ends lost 0 bases at V and 6 bases at J; junction bases unmatched: 2. CDR3 loop: CASSLVTSGANEQFF. In nucleotides, the CDR3 is TGCGCCAGCAGCTTGGTGACTAGCGGGGCCAATGAGCAGTTCTTC.